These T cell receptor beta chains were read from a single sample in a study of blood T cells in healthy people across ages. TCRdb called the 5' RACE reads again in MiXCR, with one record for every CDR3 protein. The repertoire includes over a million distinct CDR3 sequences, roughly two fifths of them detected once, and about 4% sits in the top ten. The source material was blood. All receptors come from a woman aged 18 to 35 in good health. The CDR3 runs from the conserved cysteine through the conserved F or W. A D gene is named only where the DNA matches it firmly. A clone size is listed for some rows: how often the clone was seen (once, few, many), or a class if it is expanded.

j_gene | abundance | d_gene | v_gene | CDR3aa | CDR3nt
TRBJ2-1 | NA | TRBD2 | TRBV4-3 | CASSRPVAREGYNEQFF | TGCGCCAGCAGCCGACCAGTCGCGCGGGAGGGATACAATGAGCAGTTCTTC
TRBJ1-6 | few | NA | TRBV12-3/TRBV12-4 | CASSRSLLTYNSPLHF | TGTGCCAGCAGCCGGTCTTTACTTACCTATAATTCACCCCTCCACTTT
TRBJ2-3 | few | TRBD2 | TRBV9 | CASSVAAGGLGGADTQYF | TGTGCCAGCAGCGTAGCAGCGGGGGGGCTCGGTGGGGCAGATACGCAGTATTTT
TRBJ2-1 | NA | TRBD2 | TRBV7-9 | CASSLGLAGRGEQFF | TGTGCCAGCAGCCTCGGACTAGCGGGACGTGGTGAGCAGTTCTTC
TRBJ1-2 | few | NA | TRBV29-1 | CSVVGLGTSNYGYTF | TGCAGCGTTGTGGGTCTTGGCACCTCTAACTATGGCTACACCTTC
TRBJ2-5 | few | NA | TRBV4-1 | CASSQGQDLEETQYF | TGCGCCAGCAGCCAAGGACAGGACCTAGAAGAGACCCAGTACTTC
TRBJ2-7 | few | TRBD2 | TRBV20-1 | CSAAGTSVGEQYF | TGCAGTGCAGCAGGGACTAGCGTTGGTGAGCAGTACTTC
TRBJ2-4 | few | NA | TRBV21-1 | CASSKADTRPAKNIQYF | TGTGCCAGCAGCAAAGCGGATACTAGACCAGCCAAAAACATTCAGTACTTC
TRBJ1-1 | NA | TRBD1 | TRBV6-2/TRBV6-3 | CASIKKGAANTEAFF | TGTGCCAGCATCAAGAAGGGGGCGGCGAACACTGAAGCTTTCTTT
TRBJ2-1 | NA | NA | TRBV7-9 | CASRTSGDQFF | TGTGCCAGCAGAACGAGTGGGGACCAGTTCTTC
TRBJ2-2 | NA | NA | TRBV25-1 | CASSSAGRLNTGELFF | TGTGCCAGCAGTTCTGCCGGGAGATTGAACACCGGGGAGCTGTTTTTT
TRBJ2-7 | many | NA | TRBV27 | CASSLSAGYEQYF | TGTGCCAGCAGTTTATCAGCCGGGTACGAGCAGTACTTC
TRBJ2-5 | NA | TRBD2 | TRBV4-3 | CASSQDTGGGYQETQYF | TGCGCCAGCAGCCAAGATACTGGCGGGGGGTATCAAGAGACCCAGTACTTC
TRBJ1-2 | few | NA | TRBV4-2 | CASSQDGLEANYGYTF | TGTGCCAGCAGCCAAGATGGCCTGGAAGCTAACTATGGCTACACCTTC
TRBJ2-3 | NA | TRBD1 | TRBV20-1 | CSATLWGTDGVGTDTQYF | TGCAGTGCCACTTTGTGGGGGACAGACGGTGTTGGCACAGATACGCAGTATTTT
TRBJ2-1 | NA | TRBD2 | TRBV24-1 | CATSDLRLAGALSSYNEQFF | TGTGCCACCAGTGATTTAAGACTAGCGGGAGCTTTAAGCTCCTACAATGAGCAGTTCTTC
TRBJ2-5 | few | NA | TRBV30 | CAWDPTGPGSGETQYF | TGTGCCTGGGACCCCACAGGGCCGGGTTCGGGAGAGACCCAGTACTTC
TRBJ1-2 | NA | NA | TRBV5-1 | CAGSLTGSGYGYTF | TGCGCCGGCAGCTTGACCGGGTCTGGCTATGGCTACACCTTC
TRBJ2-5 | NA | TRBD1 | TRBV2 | CASSEIRGPETQYF | TGTGCCAGCAGTGAAATCAGGGGGCCGGAGACCCAGTACTTC
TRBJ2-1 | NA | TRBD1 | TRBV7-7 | CASSPDPTGALLSGQFF | TGTGCTAGCAGCCCCGACCCAACAGGGGCCCTGCTTAGTGGGCAGTTCTTC
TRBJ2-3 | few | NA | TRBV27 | CASSLSANTDTQYF | TGTGCCAGCAGTTTATCTGCGAACACAGATACGCAGTATTTT
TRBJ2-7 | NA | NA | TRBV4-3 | CASSQYPGDKTYEQYF | TGCGCCAGCAGCCAGTACCCAGGGGATAAGACCTACGAGCAGTACTTC
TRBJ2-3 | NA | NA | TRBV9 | CASSPEGGRADTQYF | TGTGCCAGCAGCCCAGAAGGGGGAAGAGCAGATACGCAGTATTTT
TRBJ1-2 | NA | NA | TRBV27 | CASSLSGALPYGYTF | TGTGCCAGCAGTTTATCGGGGGCCTTACCCTATGGCTACACCTTC
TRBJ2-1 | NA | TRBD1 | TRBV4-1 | CANSQTPGQGMEDEQFF | TGCGCCAACAGCCAAACGCCGGGACAGGGGATGGAAGATGAGCAGTTCTTC
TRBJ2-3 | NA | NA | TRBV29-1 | CSVPRGVGTDTQYF | TGCAGCGTTCCCCGAGGGGTCGGGACAGATACGCAGTATTTT
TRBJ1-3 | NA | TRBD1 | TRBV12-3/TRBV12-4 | CASSQGAEGYTIYF | TGTGCCAGCAGTCAGGGGGCCGAGGGGTACACCATATATTTT
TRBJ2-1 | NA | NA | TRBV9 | CASSVGAGPYNEQFF | TGTGCCAGCAGCGTAGGAGCGGGCCCCTACAATGAGCAGTTCTTC
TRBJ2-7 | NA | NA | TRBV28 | CASSAAVAGSYEQYF | TGTGCCAGCAGTGCCGCCGTGGCCGGCTCCTACGAGCAGTACTTC
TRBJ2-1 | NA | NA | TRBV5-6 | CASSFEGIRDGHNEQFF | TGTGCCAGCAGCTTCGAGGGGATTCGGGATGGACACAATGAGCAGTTCTTC
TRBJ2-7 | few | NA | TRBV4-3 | CASSQGETGPYSYEQYF | TGCGCCAGCAGCCAAGGGGAGACAGGACCTTACTCCTACGAGCAGTACTTC
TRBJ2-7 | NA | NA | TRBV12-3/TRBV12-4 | CASSAGHTFSYEQYF | TGTGCCAGCAGCGCGGGACATACCTTCTCCTACGAGCAGTACTTC
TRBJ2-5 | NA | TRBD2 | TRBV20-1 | CSALGLAGVGQETQYF | TGCAGTGCTTTGGGACTAGCGGGAGTCGGCCAAGAGACCCAGTACTTC
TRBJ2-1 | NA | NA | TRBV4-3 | CASSQKIVSSYNEQFF | TGCGCCAGCAGCCAAAAGATTGTCAGCTCCTACAATGAGCAGTTCTTC
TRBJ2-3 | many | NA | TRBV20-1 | CSAREGADTQYF | TGCAGTGCTAGGGAGGGAGCAGATACGCAGTATTTT
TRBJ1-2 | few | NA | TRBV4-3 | CASSHDLLTNYGYTF | TGCGCCAGCAGCCACGACTTACTTACTAACTATGGCTACACCTTC
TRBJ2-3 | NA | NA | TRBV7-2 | CASSPDLPADTQYF | TGTGCCAGCAGCCCTGACTTGCCAGCAGATACGCAGTATTTT
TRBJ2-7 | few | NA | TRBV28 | CASSLNWGGDYEQYF | TGTGCCAGCAGTTTAAATTGGGGAGGAGACTACGAGCAGTACTTC
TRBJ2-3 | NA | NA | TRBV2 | CASSEREYTDTQYF | TGTGCCAGCAGTGAAAGGGAATACACAGATACGCAGTATTTT
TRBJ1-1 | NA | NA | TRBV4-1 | CASSQDPGVPTEAFF | TGCGCCAGCAGCCAAGATCCAGGGGTTCCCACTGAAGCTTTCTTT
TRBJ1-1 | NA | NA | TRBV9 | CASSVSGGNTEVFF | TGTGCCAGCAGCGTTAGCGGGGGAAACACTGAAGTTTTCTTT